The next 2 T cell receptor beta chains were all read from a single sample in a study of T cells in Graves' hyperthyroidism and ophthalmopathy. What was amplified from RNA transcripts were TCR beta CDR3 regions. When the TCR CDR3 underwent first-round RT-PCR, the HTBI primer set was used. TCRdb re-called the multiplex PCR reads with MiXCR, one entry per CDR3 protein. The sample has about 840,000 distinct CDR3 sequences; more than 30% are singletons. The sequenced sample consisted of blood. The receptor set was obtained from a young man with Graves' hyperthyroidism.

The J gene is TRBJ2-3, the V gene TRBV7-3; D is uncertain. Germline V gene sequence: CDR1 SGHTA, CDR2 FQGTGA. Trimming pared 1 base from V and 8 bases from J, leaving 10 bases between. The CDR3 length is 13 residues. The CDR3 nucleotides are TGTGCCAGCAGCTTAAGAGACGTGGGTACGCAGTATTTT. Translated: CASSLRDVGTQYF.

As regards this clonotype: This may be a read error: a much more frequent sequence differs by one nucleotide. J is TRBJ2-6 and V is TRBV19, with 10 bases that match TRBD1. CDR3 size: 17 residues. The germline gives CDR1 LNHDA, CDR2 SQIVND (reference sequence). The CDR3 nucleotides are TGTGCCAGTGGGCCGGGACAGGGGAGGTCCGGGGCCAACGCCCTGACTTTC. It translates to CASGPGQGRSGANALTF.